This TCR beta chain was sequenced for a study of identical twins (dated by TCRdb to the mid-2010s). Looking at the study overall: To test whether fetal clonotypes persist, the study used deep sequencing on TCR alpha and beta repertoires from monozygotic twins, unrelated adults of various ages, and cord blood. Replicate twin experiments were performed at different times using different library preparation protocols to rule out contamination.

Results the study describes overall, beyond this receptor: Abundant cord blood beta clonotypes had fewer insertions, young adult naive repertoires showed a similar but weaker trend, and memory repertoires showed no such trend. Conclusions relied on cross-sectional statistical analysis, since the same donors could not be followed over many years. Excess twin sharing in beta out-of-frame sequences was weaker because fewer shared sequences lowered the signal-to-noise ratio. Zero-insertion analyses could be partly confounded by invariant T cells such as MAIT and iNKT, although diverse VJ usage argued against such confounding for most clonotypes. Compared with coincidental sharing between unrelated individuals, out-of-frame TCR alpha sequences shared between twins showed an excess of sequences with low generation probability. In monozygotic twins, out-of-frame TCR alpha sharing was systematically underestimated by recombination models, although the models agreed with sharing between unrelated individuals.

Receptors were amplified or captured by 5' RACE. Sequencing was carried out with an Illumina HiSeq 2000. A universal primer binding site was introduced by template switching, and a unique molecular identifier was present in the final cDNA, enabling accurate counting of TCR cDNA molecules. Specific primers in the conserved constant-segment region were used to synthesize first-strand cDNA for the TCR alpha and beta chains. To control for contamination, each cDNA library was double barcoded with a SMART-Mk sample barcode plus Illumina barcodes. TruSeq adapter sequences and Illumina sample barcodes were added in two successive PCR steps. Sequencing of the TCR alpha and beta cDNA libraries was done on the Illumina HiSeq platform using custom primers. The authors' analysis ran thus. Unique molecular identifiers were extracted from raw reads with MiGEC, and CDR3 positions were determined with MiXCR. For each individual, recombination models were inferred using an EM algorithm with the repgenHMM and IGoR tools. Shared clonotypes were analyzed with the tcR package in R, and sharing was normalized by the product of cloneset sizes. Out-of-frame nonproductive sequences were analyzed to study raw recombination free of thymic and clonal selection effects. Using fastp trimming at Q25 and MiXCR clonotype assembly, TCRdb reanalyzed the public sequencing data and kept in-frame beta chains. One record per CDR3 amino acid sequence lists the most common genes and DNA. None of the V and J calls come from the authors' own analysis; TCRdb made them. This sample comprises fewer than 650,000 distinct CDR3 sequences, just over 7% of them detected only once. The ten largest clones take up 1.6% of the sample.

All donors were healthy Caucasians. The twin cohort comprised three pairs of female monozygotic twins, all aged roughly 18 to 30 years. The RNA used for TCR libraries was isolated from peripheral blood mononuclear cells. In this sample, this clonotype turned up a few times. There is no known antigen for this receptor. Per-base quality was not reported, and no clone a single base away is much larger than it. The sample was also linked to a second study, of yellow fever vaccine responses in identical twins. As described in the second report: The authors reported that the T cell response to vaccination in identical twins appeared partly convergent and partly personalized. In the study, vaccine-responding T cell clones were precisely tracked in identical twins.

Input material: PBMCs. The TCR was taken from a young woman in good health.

The nucleotides read TGTGCCAGCACCACCCCAGGGCCAGATACGCAGTATTTT. Its protein is CASTTPGPDTQYF. The chain couples TRBV28 to TRBJ2-3; perhaps TRBD1 is the D gene, with 5 bases matching. The germline V gene supplies CDR1 MDHEN and CDR2 SYDVKM. Including the terminal cysteine and phenylalanine, the CDR3 comprises 13 residues. Left in the record is the CDR3 DNA by itself, 39 bases read in frame from the first base. V loses 7 bases of germline sequence and J loses 4 bases, and the interval between the two ends is 12 bases.